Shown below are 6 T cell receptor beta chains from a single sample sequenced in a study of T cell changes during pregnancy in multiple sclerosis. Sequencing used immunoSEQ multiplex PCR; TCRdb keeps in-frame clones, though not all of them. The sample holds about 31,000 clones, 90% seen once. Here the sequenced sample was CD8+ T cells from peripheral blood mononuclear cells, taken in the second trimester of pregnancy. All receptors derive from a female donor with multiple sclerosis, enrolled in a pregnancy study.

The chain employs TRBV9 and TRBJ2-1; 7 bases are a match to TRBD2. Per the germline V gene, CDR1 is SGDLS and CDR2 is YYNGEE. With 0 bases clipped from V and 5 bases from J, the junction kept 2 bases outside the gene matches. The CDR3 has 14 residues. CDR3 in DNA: TGTGCCAGCAGCGTAGGGCTAGCGGACAATGAGCAGTTCTTC. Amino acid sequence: CASSVGLADNEQFF.

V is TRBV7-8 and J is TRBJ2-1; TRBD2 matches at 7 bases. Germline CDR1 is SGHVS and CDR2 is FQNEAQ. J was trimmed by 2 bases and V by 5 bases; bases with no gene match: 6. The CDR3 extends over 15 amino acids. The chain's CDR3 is CASSPGSGPYNEQFF. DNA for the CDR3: TGTGCCAGCAGCCCCGGTAGCGGGCCCTACAATGAGCAGTTCTTC.

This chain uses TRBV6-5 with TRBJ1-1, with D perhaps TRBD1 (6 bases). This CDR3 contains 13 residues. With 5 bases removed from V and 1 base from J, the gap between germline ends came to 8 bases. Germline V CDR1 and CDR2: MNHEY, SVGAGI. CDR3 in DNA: TGTGCCAGCAGTATGACAGGGAACACTGAAGCTTTCTTT. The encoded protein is CASSMTGNTEAFF.

The CDR3 is CTSSQDSLGTSGKDTQYF. The CDR3 nucleotides are TGCACCAGCAGCCAGGACTCCCTGGGGACTAGCGGTAAAGATACGCAGTATTTT. The V and J genes are TRBV1 and TRBJ2-3; the D call TRBD2 from the table was never checked on the DNA. TRBV1 constitutes a pseudogene. The CDR3 consists of 18 residues.

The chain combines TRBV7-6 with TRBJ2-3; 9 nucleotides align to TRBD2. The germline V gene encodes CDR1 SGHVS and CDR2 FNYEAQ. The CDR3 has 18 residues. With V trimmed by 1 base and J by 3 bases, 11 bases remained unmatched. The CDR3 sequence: CASSLEYRLAEITDTQYF. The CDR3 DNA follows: TGTGCCAGCAGCTTAGAGTATAGACTAGCGGAAATTACAGATACGCAGTATTTT.

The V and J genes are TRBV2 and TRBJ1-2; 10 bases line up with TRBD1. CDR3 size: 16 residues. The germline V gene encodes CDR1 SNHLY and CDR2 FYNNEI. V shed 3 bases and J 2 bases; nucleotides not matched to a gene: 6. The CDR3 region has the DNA TGTGCCAGCAGTGACCCCCGGGACAGGGGCAACTATGGCTACACCTTC. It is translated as CASSDPRDRGNYGYTF. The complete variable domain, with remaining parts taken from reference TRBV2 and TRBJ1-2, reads EPEVTQTPSHQVTQMGQEVILRCVPISNHLYFYWYRQILGQKVEFLVSFYNNEISEKSEIFDDQFSVERPDGSNFTLKIRSTKLEDSAMYFCASSDPRDRGNYGYTFGSGTRLTVV.